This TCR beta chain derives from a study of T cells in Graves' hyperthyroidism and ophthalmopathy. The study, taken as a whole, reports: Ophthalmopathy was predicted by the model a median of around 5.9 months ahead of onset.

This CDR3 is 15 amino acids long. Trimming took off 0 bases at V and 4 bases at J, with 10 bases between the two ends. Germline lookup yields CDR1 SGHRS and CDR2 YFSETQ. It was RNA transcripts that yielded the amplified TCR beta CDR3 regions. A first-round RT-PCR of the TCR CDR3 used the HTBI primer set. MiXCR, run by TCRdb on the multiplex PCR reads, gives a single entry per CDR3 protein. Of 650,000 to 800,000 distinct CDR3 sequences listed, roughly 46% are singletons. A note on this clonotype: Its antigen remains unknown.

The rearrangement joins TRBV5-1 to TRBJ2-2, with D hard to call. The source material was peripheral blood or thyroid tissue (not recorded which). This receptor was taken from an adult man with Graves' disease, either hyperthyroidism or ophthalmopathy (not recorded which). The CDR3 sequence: CASSLVVAVTGELFF. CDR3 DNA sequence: TGCGCCAGCAGCTTGGTTGTAGCCGTCACCGGGGAGCTGTTTTTT.